A selection of T cell receptor beta chains follows, all from one sample in a study of blood T cell repertoires in COVID-19. Measured with immunoSEQ multiplex PCR; TCRdb has only the in-frame clones, and not every one. Counted here are 220,000 or so clones, over 80% occurring once; the ten biggest clones make up around 6.5%. Sequencing input: PBMCs or T cells enriched from blood (not recorded which). These receptors all come from a woman aged 40 to 50 who had recovered from COVID-19. Both conserved end residues are part of each CDR3. D genes are given only for firm matches. Some rows have no size entry. The others give once, few or many, or a class for an expanded clone.

v_call	j_call	clone_size	d_call	cdr3_aa	cdr3_nt
TRBV4-2	TRBJ2-7	-	-	CASSQESSAAYEQYF	TGTGCCAGCAGCCAAGAGTCTAGCGCTGCCTACGAGCAGTACTTC
TRBV7-2	TRBJ2-1	-	TRBD2	CASSPTSGTVNEQFF	TGTGCCAGCAGCCCCACTAGCGGGACGGTCAATGAGCAGTTCTTC
TRBV7-2	TRBJ2-1	-	-	CASSQLFSSYNEQFF	TGTGCCAGCAGTCAATTATTTAGCTCCTACAATGAGCAGTTCTTC
TRBV5-1	TRBJ1-1	-	-	CASSFRGARNTEAFF	TGCGCCAGCAGCTTCCGGGGGGCGCGGAACACTGAAGCTTTCTTT
TRBV19	TRBJ2-1	-	-	CASTEFDEQFF	TGTGCCAGTACCGAGTTTGATGAGCAGTTCTTC
TRBV27	TRBJ2-1	-	-	CASSMPPAFNEQFF	TGTGCCAGCAGTATGCCCCCAGCGTTCAATGAGCAGTTCTTC
TRBV5-1	TRBJ1-4	once	TRBD1	CASSRGQETRKTNEKLFF	TGCGCCAGCAGTCGGGGACAGGAGACTCGAAAAACTAATGAAAAACTGTTTTTT
TRBV5-1	TRBJ2-1	-	TRBD1	CASSLQQGVSNEQFF	TGCGCCAGCAGCTTACAACAGGGGGTGAGCAATGAGCAGTTCTTC
TRBV7-2	TRBJ2-7	-	-	CASTYGGSYEQYF	TGTGCCAGCACCTACGGGGGATCCTACGAGCAGTACTTC
TRBV11-2	TRBJ1-5	few	-	CASSSGGNQPQHF	TGTGCCAGCAGCTCCGGTGGCAATCAGCCCCAGCATTTT
TRBV7-9	TRBJ1-3	-	-	CASSLAPGFTGNTIYF	TGTGCCAGCAGCTTAGCGCCCGGGTTCACTGGAAACACCATATATTTT
TRBV5-1	TRBJ2-5	once	TRBD2	CASSLRGGETQYF	TGCGCCAGCAGCTTGAGGGGAGGGGAGACCCAGTACTTC
TRBV7-2	TRBJ2-5	-	-	CASSLWGAQETQYF	TGTGCCAGCAGCTTATGGGGAGCCCAAGAGACCCAGTACTTC
TRBV5-6	TRBJ2-1	-	TRBD2	CASSQGLREDNEQFF	TGTGCCAGCAGCCAGGGCCTGCGGGAGGACAATGAGCAGTTCTTC
TRBV2	TRBJ1-1	-	-	CASGENTEAFF	TGTGCCAGCGGAGAAAACACTGAAGCTTTCTTT
TRBV29-1	TRBJ2-5	-	TRBD2	CSVSPWTSGRETQYF	TGCAGCGTCTCCCCCTGGACTAGCGGGAGAGAGACCCAGTACTTC
TRBV18	TRBJ1-2	-	-	CASSPPVVRNSFNYGYTF	TGTGCCAGCTCACCACCGGTAGTTCGCAACAGCTTCAACTATGGCTACACCTTC
TRBV3-1/TRBV3-2	TRBJ2-1	-	-	CASSDRNNEQFF	TGTGCCAGCAGCGACAGAAACAATGAGCAGTTCTTC
TRBV19	TRBJ1-1	-	-	CASSMVRGTEAFF	TGTGCCAGTAGTATGGTCCGGGGGACTGAAGCTTTCTTT
TRBV25-1	TRBJ1-6	-	-	CASRTGNSPLHF	TGTGCCAGCAGGACAGGAAATTCACCCCTCCACTTT
TRBV11-3	TRBJ1-1	-	TRBD1	CASSWDREQAFF	TGTGCCAGCAGCTGGGACAGGGAGCAAGCTTTCTTT
TRBV28	TRBJ2-5	-	-	CASRAETQYF	TGTGCCAGTAGAGCGGAGACCCAGTACTTC
TRBV18	TRBJ2-1	-	TRBD2	CASSPGGGSYNEQFF	TGTGCCAGCTCCCCCGGGGGGGGCTCCTACAATGAGCAGTTCTTC